This paragraph reports one TCR beta chain. Its antigen is as yet unknown. TCRdb ran MiXCR on the RT-PCR reads and lists one entry per CDR3 protein. Of approximately 32,000 distinct CDR3 sequences in the sample, 45% to 65% were seen once. These data belong to a study of yellow fever vaccine responses in identical twins. General study results and limits: Twins' vaccine T cell response reportedly gave the appearance of partial convergence and partial personalization.

CDR3 length: 16 residues. Trimming cost V 1 base and J 0 bases; bases outside gene matches: 1. CDR1 is SGHDT and CDR2 is YYEEEE in the germline V gene. The origin of this receptor is a young woman who received the yellow fever vaccine. V is TRBV5-6 and J is TRBJ2-3; 11 bases fit TRBD2. Sequenced material: T cells from blood (PBMCs), unsorted or a sorted subset (not recorded which), taken before or after yellow fever vaccination (not recorded which). This CDR3 is CASSLRLAGSTDTQYF. The CDR3 DNA follows: TGTGCCAGCAGCTTGAGACTAGCGGGAAGCACAGATACGCAGTATTTT.